The clone carrying this T cell receptor (beta chain) has more than one count but fewer than ten. This record comes from a study of blood T cell repertoires in COVID-19. Study background: Spain, Italy and the United States supplied samples that represented acute and convalescent COVID-19. PBMCs, B-cell-depleted T cells, or T cells were the source of the cDNA or gDNA that made up the material.

The authors' processing: Amplified reference gene primers provided the basis for estimating nucleated cell counts. Method: immunoSEQ multiplex PCR; TCRdb's copy keeps in-frame clones and lacks some. The V and J calls and clone size are taken from that table; D and trimming were inferred from the DNA. The table lists over 400,000 clones, roughly 89% of them singletons. Germline V gene lookup returns CDR1 SGDLS and CDR2 YYNGEE. With 4 bases removed from V and 10 bases from J, the gap between germline ends came to 15 bases. The CDR3 has 14 residues. The source is a woman aged 50 to 60 with COVID-19, enrolled during active disease. V usage is TRBV9 and J usage is TRBJ1-6; a possible D gene is TRBD1 (6 bases). The material sequenced was peripheral blood. This CDR3 is CASSLRQDGSPLHF. The CDR3 coding sequence is TGTGCCAGCAGCCTCAGACAGGACGGGTCACCCCTCCACTTT. The variable domain in full, completed from reference TRBV9 and TRBJ1-6, reads DSGVTQTPKHLITATGQRVTLRCSPRSGDLSVYWYQQSLDQGLQFLIQYYNGEERAKGNILERFSAQQFPDLHSELNLSSLELGDSALYFCASSLRQDGSPLHFGNGTRLTVT.